This entry lists 26 T cell receptor beta chains sequenced from one sample in a study of CD8+CD57+ T cells in acquired aplastic anemia. Previously, flow cytometry had revealed CD8+CD57+ cell expansion in the patients chosen for sequencing. CDR3 and TCR beta VDJ profiling relied on a genomic DNA template. TCRdb itself ran the reads through MiXCR, one entry per CDR3 protein. The table lists 260,000 or so distinct CDR3 sequences, approximately 80% of them singletons. Material: sorted CD4+, CD8+, or CD8+CD57+ T cells (not recorded which) from PBMCs. Source of these receptors: a human donor with aplastic anemia.

The chain couples TRBV9 to TRBJ2-1, with D perhaps given as TRBD1 or TRBD2 (6 bases each). Germline loops: CDR1 SGDLS, CDR2 YYNGEE. V lost 4 bases and J lost 15, with 29 bases in between. This CDR3 contains 16 residues. The CDR3 nucleotides are TGTGCCAGCAGCTTGCAAAGACGAGGGGGGAGCGATAAGCGGTTCTTC. The encoded protein is CASSLQRRGGSDKRFF.

The chain is built from TRBV5-6 and TRBJ2-3; D gene uncertain. The germline V gene encodes CDR1 SGHDT and CDR2 YYEEEE. This CDR3 contains 15 residues. Trimming pared 0 bases from V and 2 bases from J, leaving 10 bases between. The CDR3 loop reads CASSLGAGLTDTQYF. The CDR3 DNA follows: TGTGCCAGCAGCTTGGGGGCCGGTCTCACAGATACGCAGTATTTT.

J is TRBJ2-3 and V is TRBV9; 8 bases agree with TRBD1. CDR3 length: 14 residues. The V segment lost 4 bases and the J segment 14 bases; nucleotides outside the gene matches: 15. Germline values: CDR1 SGDLS, CDR2 YYNGEE. The CDR3 DNA is TGTGCCAGCAGCAACCCGGGGACAGGCACAGATACGTATTTT. Its translation: CASSNPGTGTDTYF.

Comments on this clonotype: A junction end diverges from the germline sequence, so it may reflect a read error. V and J are TRBV7-8 and TRBJ2-5; 7 bases are a match to TRBD2. The CDR3 is made up of 14 amino acids. Germline values: CDR1 SGHVS, CDR2 FQNEAQ. CDR3 coding DNA: TGTGCCACCAGCATAGCGGGTCGGCCCGAGACGCAGTACTTC. Protein sequence: CATSIAGRPETQYF.

J is TRBJ1-1 and V is TRBV7-9; tentatively, D is TRBD1 (5 bases). V was pared by 2 bases and J by 11 bases, with 24 bases between. There are 16 residues in the CDR3. CDR1 is SEHNR, CDR2 FQNEAQ, per germline (reference sequence). The CDR3 DNA follows: TGTGCCAGCAGCTTAACGCGTAGCGACGGGACCAACGTCGCTTTCTTT. Its translation: CASSLTRSDGTNVAFF.

As for this clonotype: The junction departs from the called germline gene at one end, perhaps through a read error. The rearrangement joins TRBV7-9 to TRBJ2-5, with D possibly called TRBD1 or TRBD2 (6 bases each). The length of the CDR3 is 14 residues. Looked up from germline, CDR1 is SEHNR and CDR2 is FQNEAQ (reference sequence). As DNA, the CDR3 is TGTGCCAGCAGCAGAGAAAGGGGGGCCCGGGCCAAGTATTTC. Protein: CASSRERGARAKYF. The complete variable domain, with remaining parts taken from reference TRBV7-9 and TRBJ2-5, reads DTGVSQNPRHKITKRGQNVTFRCDPISEHNRLYWYRQTLGQGPEFLTYFQNEAQLEKSRLLSDRFSAERPKGSFSTLEIQRTEQGDSAMYLCASSRERGARAKYFGPGTRLLVL.

The CDR3 bases are TGTGCCAGCAGCTTTCATCCAGACGGGACAGTCAATTCCCAGTTCTTC. Translation: CASSFHPDGTVNSQFF. This rearrangement joins TRBV7-8 to TRBJ2-1, with 7 bases that match TRBD1. Germline V gene data show CDR1 as SGHVS and CDR2 as FQNEAQ. After removal of 3 bases from V and 13 bases from J, the junction contained 18 bases not matched to a gene. The CDR3 sequence is 16 residues long.

CDR3 sequence: CASGWDRAYEQYF. The CDR3 DNA reads as TGTGCTAGTGGTTGGGACAGGGCCTACGAGCAGTACTTC. The V and J genes are TRBV12-5 and TRBJ2-7; 9 bases are shared with TRBD1. CDR1 and CDR2 from the germline V gene are LGHNT and FRNRAP. The V segment lost 4 bases and the J segment 2 bases; nucleotides outside the gene matches: 0. The CDR3 totals 13 residues.

On this clonotype: A read error may account for a junction end that differs from germline. CDR3 nucleotides: TGTGCCAGCATTCCCCCTTTATTC. The encoded protein is CASIPPLF. The chain uses TRBV11-1 and TRBJ2-1; no definite D call. This CDR3 is 8 amino acids long. CDR1 and CDR2 from the germline V gene are SGHAT and FQDESV (reference sequence).

The V and J genes are TRBV19 and TRBJ2-1; D is perhaps TRBD2 (5 bases). Trimming cost V 9 bases and J 2 bases, with 17 bases left between them. Germline CDR1 and CDR2: LNHDA and SQIVND (reference sequence). The CDR3 length is 15 residues. CDR3 sequence: CASSFAGGAYNEQFF. In nucleotides, the CDR3 is TGTGCCAGCAGTTTCGCGGGCGGAGCCTACAATGAGCAGTTCTTC.

The chain joins TRBV9 to TRBJ1-1; no reliable D call. Trimming left V 2 bases short and J 8 bases short, with 19 bases between. Germline loops: CDR1 SGDLS, CDR2 YYNGEE. This CDR3 has 15 residues. The CDR3 is CASSVPLTGKTEAFF. DNA for the CDR3: TGTGCCAGCAGCGTCCCCTTAACGGGGAAGACAGAAGCTTTCTTT.

The chain combines TRBV7-8 with TRBJ1-1; TRBD1 is a possible D gene (5 bases). V was clipped by 2 bases and J by 11 bases, with 24 bases between them. The CDR3 runs 16 residues. Germline V gene sequence: CDR1 SGHVS, CDR2 FQNEAQ. DNA of the CDR3: TGTGCCAGCAGCTTAACTAGCGGGGACGCCTACAATGAGGCTTTCTTT. Translating it yields CASSLTSGDAYNEAFF.

This chain joins TRBV7-2 and TRBJ1-1; D remains ambiguous. The V gene's germline CDR1 is SGHTA and CDR2 FQGNSA. The CDR3 is made up of 15 amino acids. V was pared by 6 bases and J by 12 bases, with 26 bases between. CDR3 DNA: TGTGCCAGCAGTTCGGACGGTAGCAAGCACCCCCAGCCTTTCTTT. Encoded protein: CASSSDGSKHPQPFF.

For this clonotype: A read error may account for a junction end that differs from germline. V usage is TRBV5-1 and J usage is TRBJ2-1, with a weak D call TRBD2 (5 bases). Germline loops: CDR1 SGHRS, CDR2 YFSETQ. The CDR3 is 17 amino acids. The CDR3 DNA is TGTGCCAGCAGCTTGGAGGCGGATCGGGGTGGAATCAATGAGCAGTTCTTC. It encodes CASSLEADRGGINEQFF.

Concerning this clonotype itself: This CDR3 is missing its conserved last phenylalanine or tryptophan, likely due to a read error. The DNA is left out, because the CDR3 cannot be placed on it with certainty; the CDR3 is given as TCRdb lists it. V is TRBV9 and J is TRBJ2-2. Per germline, CDR1 SGDLS and CDR2 YYNGEE. From its first to its last residue, the CDR3 has 13 amino acids. The CDR3: CASGAARNIELFV.

With regard to this clonotype: The DNA is left out, because the CDR3 cannot be placed on it with certainty; the CDR3 is given as TCRdb lists it. This rearrangement joins TRBV2 to TRBJ2-7; the table names TRBD1, a call not compared with the DNA. Ends included, the CDR3 has 14 residues. Germline lookup yields CDR1 SNHLY and CDR2 FYNNEI. CDR3 amino acids: CASGGGGPATQYFV.

On this clonotype: The junction does not match germline at one end; this may be a read error. This chain uses TRBV7-9 with TRBJ2-5; tentatively, D is TRBD1 (6 bases). Per the germline V gene, CDR1 is SEHNR and CDR2 is FQNEAQ (reference sequence). The length of the CDR3 is 14 residues. CDR3 DNA sequence: TGTGCCACCAGCAGAGGCACAGGGCAACAGACCGAGTACTTC. Protein sequence: CATSRGTGQQTEYF.

Details on this clonotype: One end of the junction does not line up with germline, which may come from a read error. The chain carries TRBV7-2 and TRBJ1-5, with D possibly matching TRBD1 (6 bases). This CDR3 is 13 amino acids long. Germline CDR1 and CDR2: SGHTA and FQGNSA. CDR3 loop: CASSYTGTREQFF. The CDR3 DNA reads TGTGCCAGCAGCTATACAGGGACTCGGGAGCAGTTCTTT.

Details on this clonotype: One end of the junction varies from germline; a read error may be responsible. The V gene is TRBV7-2, the J gene TRBJ2-5; 10 bases fit TRBD1. CDR3 length equals 14 residues. Germline CDR1 reads SGHTA; CDR2 reads FQGNSA. CDR3 in amino acids: CASSSGTGDSSHLF. CDR3 nucleotide sequence: TGTGCCAGCAGCAGCGGGACAGGGGACAGTTCACACCTCTTC.

The chain joins TRBV2 to TRBJ1-6, with a tentative D call TRBD1 (6 bases). CDR1 is SNHLY and CDR2 is FYNNEI in the germline V gene. The CDR3 extends over 20 amino acids. V lost 8 bases, J lost 3 bases, and 29 bases lay in between. DNA of the CDR3: TGTGCCAGCGGGGACGGGGGCACAGATACGCAGTATAACTATAATTCACCCCTCCACTTT. This codes for CASGDGGTDTQYNYNSPLHF.

For this clonotype: This CDR3 is missing its conserved last phenylalanine or tryptophan, likely due to a read error. The DNA is omitted, as the CDR3 cannot be located on it reliably, and the CDR3 follows TCRdb's listing. The chain's CDR3 is CASSDPGMHEQFFGP. This chain links TRBV2 with TRBJ1-2; TRBD1 is the table's D call and was not checked against the DNA. The CDR3 has 15 residues if both end residues are counted. From germline, CDR1 is SNHLY and CDR2 FYNNEI.

This clonotype was seen just once. The rearrangement links TRBV2 to TRBJ2-1; a possible D gene is TRBD2 (7 bases). The CDR3 is 13 amino acids. The germline V and J ends were trimmed by 10 bases and 8 bases, with 18 bases remaining between them. CDR1 and CDR2 (germline): SNHLY, FYNNEI. The CDR3 DNA follows: TGTGCCAACAGAGAGGGGGGGATCCATGAGCAGTTCTTC. Translated, it gives CANREGGIHEQFF.

Many counts were recorded for this clonotype. Here the CDR3 reads CASSVPPRGPNYGYTF. The CDR3, as DNA: TGTGCCAGCAGTGTCCCCCCCAGGGGACCTAACTATGGCTACACCTTC. This chain uses TRBV2 with TRBJ1-2; tentatively, D is TRBD1 (6 bases). The CDR3 loop spans 16 amino acids. Between the trimmed V and J ends, which lost 4 bases and 0 bases, there was a span of 15 bases. Germline CDR1 SNHLY, CDR2 FYNNEI.

The J gene is TRBJ2-6, the V gene TRBV7-9; D is possibly TRBD2 (5 bases). The V gene's germline CDR1 is SEHNR and CDR2 FQNEAQ (reference sequence). The V end was cut by 1 base, the J end by 10 bases, with 20 bases between. This CDR3 contains 17 residues. The CDR3 protein is CASSLGGDQPQHNVLTF. As DNA, the CDR3 is TGTGCCAGCAGCTTAGGGGGAGACCAGCCTCAGCATAACGTCCTGACTTTC.

The V gene is TRBV19, the J gene TRBJ2-1; 7 positions agree with TRBD2. Germline values: CDR1 LNHDA, CDR2 SQIVND (reference sequence). The CDR3 sequence is 16 residues long. V trimming: 5 bases; J trimming: 16 bases; junction bases outside the gene matches: 23. The CDR3 DNA reads TGTGCCAGTAGTCTAGCTAGCGGAGCCTACAATGATCAGTTCTTCTTC. As protein: CASSLASGAYNDQFFF.

To note about this clonotype: The junction shows a germline mismatch at one end, possibly a read error. The chain combines TRBV9 with TRBJ2-2; D gene ambiguous. The CDR3 loop spans 12 amino acids. Germline CDR1 and CDR2: SGDLS and YYNGEE. The CDR3 DNA reads TGTGCCAGCAGCTTAGTACCAAGCGAGCTGTGCTTT. Its protein product is CASSLVPSELCF.